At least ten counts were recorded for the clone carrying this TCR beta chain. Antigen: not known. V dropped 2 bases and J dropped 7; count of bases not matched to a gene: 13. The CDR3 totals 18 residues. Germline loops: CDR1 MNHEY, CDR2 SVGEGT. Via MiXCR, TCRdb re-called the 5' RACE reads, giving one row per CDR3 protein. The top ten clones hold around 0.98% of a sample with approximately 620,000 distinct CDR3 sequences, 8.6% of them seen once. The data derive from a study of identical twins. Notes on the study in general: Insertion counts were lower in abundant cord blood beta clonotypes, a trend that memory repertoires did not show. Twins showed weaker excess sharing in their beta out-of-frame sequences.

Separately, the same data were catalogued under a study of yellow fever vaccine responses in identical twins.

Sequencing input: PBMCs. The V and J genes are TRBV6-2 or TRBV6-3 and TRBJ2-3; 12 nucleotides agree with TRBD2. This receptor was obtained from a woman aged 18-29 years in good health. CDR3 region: CASSYPLRLAGEGNTQYF. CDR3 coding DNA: TGTGCCAGCAGTTACCCCCTCCGACTAGCGGGAGAAGGAAATACGCAGTATTTT.